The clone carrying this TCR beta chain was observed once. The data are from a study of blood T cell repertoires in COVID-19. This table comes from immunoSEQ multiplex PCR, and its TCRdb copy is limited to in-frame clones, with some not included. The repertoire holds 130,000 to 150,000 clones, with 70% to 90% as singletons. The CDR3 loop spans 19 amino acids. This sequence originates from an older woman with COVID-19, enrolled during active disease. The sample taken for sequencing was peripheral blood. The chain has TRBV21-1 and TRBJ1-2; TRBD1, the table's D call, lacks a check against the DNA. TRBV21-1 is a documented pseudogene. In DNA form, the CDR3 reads TGTGCCAGCAGCAAAGTCGTGGAGAAGACAGGGCCAAGATCCTATGGCTACACCTTC. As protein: CASSKVVEKTGPRSYGYTF.